This T cell receptor (beta chain) was recorded in a study of blood T cell repertoires in COVID-19. As for the study in general: Sample material is recorded as cDNA or gDNA derived from T cells, B-cell-depleted T cells, or PBMCs.

Only in-frame clones appear in the TCRdb table, and some are missing; sequencing was by immunoSEQ multiplex PCR. The table has nearly 200,000 clones, about 88% seen once; the top ten hold around 5.9%. This CDR3 spans 13 amino acids. The germline V gene encodes CDR1 SQVTM and CDR2 ANQGSEA. Unmatched junction bases numbered 10, after V lost 1 base and J lost 11 bases. The receptor was derived from a woman in her thirties or forties who had recovered from COVID-19. This chain connects TRBV29-1 to TRBJ1-1; 7 positions match TRBD1. What was sequenced was peripheral blood. The CDR3 loop is CSVEGWGGQVAFF. The CDR3 DNA follows: TGCAGCGTTGAAGGATGGGGAGGACAGGTTGCTTTCTTT.